This T cell receptor beta chain came from a study of blood T cells in healthy people across ages (dated by TCRdb to 2015 to 2017). For context, the study as a whole: In model experiments, template switching captured roughly one uniquely barcoded TCR beta cDNA molecule for every two T cells. Age-related changes in TCR beta repertoire diversity were measured in the study by deep sequencing normalized with unique cDNA molecular identifiers. Two additional independent replicas of 1 million unique cDNA reads from the same blood draw were analyzed for two donors (one aged 18 to 29 and one aged 80 or older). Four age groups were formed from the donors: young (average approximately 15 years), middle-aged (around 41), aged (under 70) and long-lived (82). To avoid experimental bias, donors of different ages were distributed randomly across sequencing lanes.

Comments on this clonotype: Its antigen specificity is not known. The junction does not match germline at one end; this may be a read error.

Systemically healthy Caucasian individuals from Russia, 39 in total and aged roughly 6 to 100 years, were included as donors. Each donor gave around 9.9 milliliters of peripheral blood, collected into EDTA-treated Vacutainer tubes. Ficoll-Paque density-gradient centrifugation was used to isolate PBMCs, with at least 6 million obtained per sample. Trizol reagent was used to extract total RNA from PBMCs, with at least 6 micrograms per sample. The percentages of naive CD45RAhigh/CD27high T cells were determined by flow cytometry on a PBMC aliquot from every donor. The CDR3 goes from the cysteine to the phenylalanine over 14 residues. Here the CDR3 DNA is all that survives: 42 bases in frame from base 1. For CDR1 and CDR2, the germline V gene lists MGHRA and YSYEKL. The investigation overall reported the following: Donor CMV infection status was unknown, potentially confounding age-related changes in expanded clonotypes. A strong correlation was found between observed TCR beta diversity and the percentage of naive T cells measured by flow cytometry. Compared with the aged group, more naive CD4+ T cells, fewer expanded clones and increased TCR diversity were shown by the long-lived group, suggesting age selection. Observed TCR beta diversity per million T cells fell roughly linearly with age, and a significant reduction was already apparent by age about 43. Total diversity estimates from one million sequenced T cells were considered lower bounds and underestimates. Because profiling used bulk unsorted PBMCs, naive and antigen-experienced compartments could not be compared conclusively.

The library relied on 5' RACE. Sequencing relied on an Illumina HiSeq 2500. A second PCR of about 6 to 12 cycles was run with a J-beta primer mix and a sample-barcoded 5' primer. A template-switch 5' adaptor carrying 12 random nucleotides introduced a unique molecular identifier onto each TCR beta cDNA molecule. Each sample yielded at least 3 million CDR3-containing paired-end reads. The Mint cDNA synthesis kit, primed by a TRBC-specific oligonucleotide, was used to synthesize first-strand cDNA from all RNA. After uracil-DNA glycosylase treatment, a first 18-cycle PCR used universal primers M1SS and BC2_uni_R on all cDNA. Under the source paper's analysis protocol: Each sample was normalized by randomly selecting 1 million high-quality reads, each carrying a distinct molecular identifier. Instead of being binned into consensus sequences, reads with shared molecular identifiers were discarded. MiTCR, set to a Q25 quality threshold and the strictest error-elimination algorithm, was used for CDR3 identification, clonotype clustering and error correction. Lower-bound total TCR beta diversity was estimated with a nonparametric unseen species model using Euler transformation. TCRdb reworked the public reads: Q25 trimming with fastp, MiXCR clone assembly, productive beta chains retained. One record per CDR3 amino acid sequence lists the most common genes and DNA. These V and J calls rely on TCRdb rather than the paper's analysis. The sample yields 1.6 million or so distinct CDR3 sequences; around 35% were counted once. The ten largest clones add up to over 9% of the sample.

The clonotype was recovered from a woman in her twenties or thirties in good health. The sample taken for sequencing was blood. The chain links TRBV4-1 with TRBJ1-2; the D segment cannot be called with confidence. The CDR3 has the sequence CAGSQVAQLYGYTF. The nucleotide sequence reads as follows: TGCGCCGGCAGCCAAGTGGCACAGCTTTATGGCTACACCTTC.